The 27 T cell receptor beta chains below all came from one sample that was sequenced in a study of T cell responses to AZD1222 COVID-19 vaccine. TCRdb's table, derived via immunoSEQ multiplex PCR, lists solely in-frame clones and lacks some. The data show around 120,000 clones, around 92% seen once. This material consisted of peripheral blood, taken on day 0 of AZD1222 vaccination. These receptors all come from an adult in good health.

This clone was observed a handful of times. The CDR3 here is CASSPAAGSYQETQYF. CDR3 DNA: TGTGCCAGTAGCCCCGCGGCGGGTTCGTACCAAGAGACCCAGTACTTC. The chain is built from TRBV19 and TRBJ2-5; TRBD2 is a possible D gene (5 bases). This CDR3 comprises 16 residues. The germline V gene encodes CDR1 LNHDA and CDR2 SQIVND (reference sequence). The V gene lost 6 bases and the J gene lost 0 bases, with 17 bases spanning the gap.

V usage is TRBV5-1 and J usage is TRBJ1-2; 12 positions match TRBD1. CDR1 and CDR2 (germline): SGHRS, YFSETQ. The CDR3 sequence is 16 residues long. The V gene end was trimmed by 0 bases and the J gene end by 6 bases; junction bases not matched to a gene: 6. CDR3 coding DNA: TGCGCCAGCAGCTTGGATATGGGACAGGGGGCGAATGGCTACACCTTC. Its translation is CASSLDMGQGANGYTF.

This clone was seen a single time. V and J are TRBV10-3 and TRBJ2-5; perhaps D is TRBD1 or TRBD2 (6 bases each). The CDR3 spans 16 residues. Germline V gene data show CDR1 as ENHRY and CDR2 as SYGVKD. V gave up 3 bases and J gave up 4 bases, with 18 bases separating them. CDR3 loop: CAISEGGTPGSETQYF. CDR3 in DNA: TGTGCCATCAGTGAAGGGGGGACCCCCGGATCAGAGACCCAGTACTTC.

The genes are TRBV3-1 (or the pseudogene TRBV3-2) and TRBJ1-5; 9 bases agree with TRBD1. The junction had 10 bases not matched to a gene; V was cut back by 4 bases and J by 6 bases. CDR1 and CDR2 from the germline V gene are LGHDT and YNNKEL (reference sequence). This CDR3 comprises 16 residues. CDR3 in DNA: TGTGCCAGCAGCCGGGGACAGGGAGTGCAAGGTCAGCCCCAGCATTTT. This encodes CASSRGQGVQGQPQHF.

The CDR3 sequence is CASFGLQGPLGAFF. The CDR3 bases are TGTGCCAGCTTTGGGCTTCAGGGGCCTCTTGGGGCTTTCTTT. The chain recombines TRBV6-5 with TRBJ1-1, with a possible D match to TRBD1 (6 bases). The CDR3 runs to 14 residues. Per germline, CDR1 MNHEY and CDR2 SVGAGI. Trimming shortened V by 8 bases and J by 11 bases, and 24 bases separated the two germline ends.

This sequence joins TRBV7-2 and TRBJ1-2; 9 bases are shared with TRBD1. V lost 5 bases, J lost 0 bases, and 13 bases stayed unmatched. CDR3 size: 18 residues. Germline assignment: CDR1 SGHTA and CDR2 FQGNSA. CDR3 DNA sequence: TGTGCCAGCAGCCACCCCCCGGGACAGGGTTCTACTAACTATGGCTACACCTTC. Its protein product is CASSHPPGQGSTNYGYTF.

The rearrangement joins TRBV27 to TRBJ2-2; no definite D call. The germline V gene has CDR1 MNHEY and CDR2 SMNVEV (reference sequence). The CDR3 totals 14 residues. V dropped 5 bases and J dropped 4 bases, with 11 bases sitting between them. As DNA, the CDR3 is TGTGCCAGCAGTGTTCGACAAGTCACCGGGGAGCTGTTTTTT. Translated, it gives CASSVRQVTGELFF.

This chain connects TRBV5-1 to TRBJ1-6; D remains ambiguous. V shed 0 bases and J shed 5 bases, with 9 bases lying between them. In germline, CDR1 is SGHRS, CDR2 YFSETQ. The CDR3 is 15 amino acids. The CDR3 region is CASSLDVTDNSPLHF. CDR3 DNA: TGCGCCAGCAGCTTGGACGTGACGGATAATTCACCCCTCCACTTT. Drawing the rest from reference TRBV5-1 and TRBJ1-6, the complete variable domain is KAGVTQTPRYLIKTRGQQVTLSCSPISGHRSVSWYQQTPGQGLQFLFEYFSETQRNKGNFPGRFSGRQFSNSRSEMNVSTLELGDSALYLCASSLDVTDNSPLHFGNGTRLTVT.

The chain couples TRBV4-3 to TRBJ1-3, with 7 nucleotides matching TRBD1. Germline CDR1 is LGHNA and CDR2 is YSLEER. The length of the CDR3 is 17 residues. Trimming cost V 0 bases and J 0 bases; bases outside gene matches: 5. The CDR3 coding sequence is TGCGCCAGCAGCCAAGAGGACAGGCCTTACTCTGGAAACACCATATATTTT. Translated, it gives CASSQEDRPYSGNTIYF.

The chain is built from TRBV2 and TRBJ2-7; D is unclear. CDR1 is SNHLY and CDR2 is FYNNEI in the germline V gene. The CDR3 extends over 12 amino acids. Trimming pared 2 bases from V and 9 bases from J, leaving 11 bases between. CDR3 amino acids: CASSETLSRQYF. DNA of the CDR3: TGTGCCAGCAGTGAAACGCTGTCTCGGCAGTACTTC. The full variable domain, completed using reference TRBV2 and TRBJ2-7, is EPEVTQTPSHQVTQMGQEVILRCVPISNHLYFYWYRQILGQKVEFLVSFYNNEISEKSEIFDDQFSVERPDGSNFTLKIRSTKLEDSAMYFCASSETLSRQYFGPGTRLTVT.

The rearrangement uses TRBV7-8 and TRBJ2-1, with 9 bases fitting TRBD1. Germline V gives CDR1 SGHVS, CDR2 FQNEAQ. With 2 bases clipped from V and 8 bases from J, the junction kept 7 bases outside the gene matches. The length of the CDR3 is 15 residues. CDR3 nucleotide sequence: TGTGCCAGCAGCTTATCACAGGGGGCGCCCGATGAGCAGTTCTTC. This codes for CASSLSQGAPDEQFF.

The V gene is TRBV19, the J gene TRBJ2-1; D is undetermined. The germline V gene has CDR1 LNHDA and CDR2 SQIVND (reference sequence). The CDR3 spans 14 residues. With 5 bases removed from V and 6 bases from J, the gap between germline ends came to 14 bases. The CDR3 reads CASSAGGRVNEQFF. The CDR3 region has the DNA TGTGCCAGTAGTGCCGGCGGTCGAGTCAATGAGCAGTTCTTC.

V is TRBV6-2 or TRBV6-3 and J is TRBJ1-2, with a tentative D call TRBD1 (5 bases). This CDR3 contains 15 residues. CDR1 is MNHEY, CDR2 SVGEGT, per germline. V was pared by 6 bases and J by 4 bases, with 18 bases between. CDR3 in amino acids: CASSITRQGIYGYTF. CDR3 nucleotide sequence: TGTGCCAGCAGCATTACCCGGCAGGGAATCTATGGCTACACCTTC.

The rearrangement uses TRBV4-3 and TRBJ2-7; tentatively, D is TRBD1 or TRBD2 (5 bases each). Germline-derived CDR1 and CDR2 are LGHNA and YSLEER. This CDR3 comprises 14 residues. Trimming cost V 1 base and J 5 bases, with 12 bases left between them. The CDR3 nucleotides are TGCGCCAGCAGCCAAGTGGGGGTTCTCAACGAGCAGTACTTC. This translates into CASSQVGVLNEQYF.

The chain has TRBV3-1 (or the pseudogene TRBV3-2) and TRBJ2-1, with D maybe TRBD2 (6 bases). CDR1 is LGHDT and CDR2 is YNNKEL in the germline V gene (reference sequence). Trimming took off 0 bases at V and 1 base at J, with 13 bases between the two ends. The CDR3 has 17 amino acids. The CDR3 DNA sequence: TGTGCCAGCAGCCAAGAAGCGGGCGCAGAGTCCTACAATGAGCAGTTCTTC. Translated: CASSQEAGAESYNEQFF.

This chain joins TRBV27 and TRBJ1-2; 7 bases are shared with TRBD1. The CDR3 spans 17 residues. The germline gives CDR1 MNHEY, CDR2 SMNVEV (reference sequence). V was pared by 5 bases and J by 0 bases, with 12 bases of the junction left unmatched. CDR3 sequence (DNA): TGTGCCAGCAGTCTCTCCTTGACAGGGAACACTAACTATGGCTACACCTTC. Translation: CASSLSLTGNTNYGYTF.

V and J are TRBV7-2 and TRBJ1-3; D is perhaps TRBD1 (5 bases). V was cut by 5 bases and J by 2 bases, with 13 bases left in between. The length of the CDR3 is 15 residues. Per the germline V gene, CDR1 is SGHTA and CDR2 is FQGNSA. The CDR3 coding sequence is TGTGCCAGCAGCCAAACGACAGCAGCTGGAAACACCATATATTTT. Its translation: CASSQTTAAGNTIYF.

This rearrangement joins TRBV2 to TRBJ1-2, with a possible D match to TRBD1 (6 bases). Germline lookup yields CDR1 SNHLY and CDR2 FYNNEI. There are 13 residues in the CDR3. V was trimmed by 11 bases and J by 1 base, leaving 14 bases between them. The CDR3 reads CAGSTGVNYGYTF. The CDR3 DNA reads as TGTGCCGGATCGACAGGAGTTAACTATGGCTACACCTTC.

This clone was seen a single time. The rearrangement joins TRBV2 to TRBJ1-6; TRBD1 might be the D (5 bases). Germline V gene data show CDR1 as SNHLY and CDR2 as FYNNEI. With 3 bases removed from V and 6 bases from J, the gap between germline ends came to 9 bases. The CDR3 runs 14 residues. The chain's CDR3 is CASSDGAVNSPLHF. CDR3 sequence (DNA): TGTGCCAGCAGTGATGGGGCAGTTAATTCACCCCTCCACTTT.

The CDR3 DNA follows: TGTGCCAGTAAGGGGACTAGCGGGGTACATGAGCAGTTCTTC. Translation gives CASKGTSGVHEQFF. The chain links TRBV19 to TRBJ2-1; TRBD2 agrees at 13 bases. The CDR3 runs to 14 residues. V lost 7 bases to trimming and J lost 8 bases; unmatched junction nucleotides: 5. Looked up from germline, CDR1 is LNHDA and CDR2 is SQIVND (reference sequence).

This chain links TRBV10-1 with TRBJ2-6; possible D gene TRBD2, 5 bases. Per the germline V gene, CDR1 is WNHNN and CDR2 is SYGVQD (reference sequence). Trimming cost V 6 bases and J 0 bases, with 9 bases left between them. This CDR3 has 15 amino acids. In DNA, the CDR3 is TGCGCCAGCAGCCGCGGGTCCTCTGGGGCCAACGTCCTGACTTTC. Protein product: CASSRGSSGANVLTF.

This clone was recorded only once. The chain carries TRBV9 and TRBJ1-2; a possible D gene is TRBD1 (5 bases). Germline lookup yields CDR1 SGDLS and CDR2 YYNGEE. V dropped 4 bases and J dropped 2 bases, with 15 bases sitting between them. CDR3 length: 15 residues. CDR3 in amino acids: CASSPRDSANYGYTF. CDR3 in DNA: TGTGCCAGCAGCCCCCGAGACAGCGCGAACTATGGCTACACCTTC.

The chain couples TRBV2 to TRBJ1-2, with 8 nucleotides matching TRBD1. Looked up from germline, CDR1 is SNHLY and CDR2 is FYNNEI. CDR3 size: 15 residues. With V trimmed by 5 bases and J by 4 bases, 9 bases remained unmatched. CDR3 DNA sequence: TGTGCCAGCAGTTTTCGGACAGGGTCTGGCTATGGCTACACCTTC. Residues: CASSFRTGSGYGYTF.

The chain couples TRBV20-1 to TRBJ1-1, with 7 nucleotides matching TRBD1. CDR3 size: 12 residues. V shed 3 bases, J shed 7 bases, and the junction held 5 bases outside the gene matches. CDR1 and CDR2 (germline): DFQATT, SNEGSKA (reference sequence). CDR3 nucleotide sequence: TGCAGTGCTAGTAATTCAGGGGGTGAAGCTTTCTTT. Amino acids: CSASNSGGEAFF.

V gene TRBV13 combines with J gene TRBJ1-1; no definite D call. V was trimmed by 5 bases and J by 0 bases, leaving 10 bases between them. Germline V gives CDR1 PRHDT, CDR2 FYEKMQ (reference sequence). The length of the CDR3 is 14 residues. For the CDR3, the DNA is TGTGCCAGCAGCGCCCCCTCGATGAACACTGAAGCTTTCTTT. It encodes CASSAPSMNTEAFF.

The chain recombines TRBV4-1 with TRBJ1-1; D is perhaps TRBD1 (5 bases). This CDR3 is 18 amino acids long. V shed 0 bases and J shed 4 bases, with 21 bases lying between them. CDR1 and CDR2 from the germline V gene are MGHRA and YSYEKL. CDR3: CASSQDSRWGRGTTEAFF. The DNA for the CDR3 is TGCGCCAGCAGCCAAGATTCCCGATGGGGGAGAGGGACCACTGAAGCTTTCTTT.

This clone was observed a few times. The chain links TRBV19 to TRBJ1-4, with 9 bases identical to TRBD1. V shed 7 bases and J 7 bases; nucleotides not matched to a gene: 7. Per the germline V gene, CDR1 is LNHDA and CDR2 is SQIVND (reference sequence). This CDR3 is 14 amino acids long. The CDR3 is CASNSGQGSEKLFF. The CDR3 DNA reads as TGTGCCAGTAACTCGGGACAGGGCAGTGAAAAACTGTTTTTT. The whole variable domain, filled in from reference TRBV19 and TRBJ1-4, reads DGGITQSPKYLFRKEGQNVTLSCEQNLNHDAMYWYRQDPGQGLRLIYYSQIVNDFQKGDIAEGYSVSREKKESFPLTVTSAQKNPTAFYLCASNSGQGSEKLFFGSGTQLSVL.